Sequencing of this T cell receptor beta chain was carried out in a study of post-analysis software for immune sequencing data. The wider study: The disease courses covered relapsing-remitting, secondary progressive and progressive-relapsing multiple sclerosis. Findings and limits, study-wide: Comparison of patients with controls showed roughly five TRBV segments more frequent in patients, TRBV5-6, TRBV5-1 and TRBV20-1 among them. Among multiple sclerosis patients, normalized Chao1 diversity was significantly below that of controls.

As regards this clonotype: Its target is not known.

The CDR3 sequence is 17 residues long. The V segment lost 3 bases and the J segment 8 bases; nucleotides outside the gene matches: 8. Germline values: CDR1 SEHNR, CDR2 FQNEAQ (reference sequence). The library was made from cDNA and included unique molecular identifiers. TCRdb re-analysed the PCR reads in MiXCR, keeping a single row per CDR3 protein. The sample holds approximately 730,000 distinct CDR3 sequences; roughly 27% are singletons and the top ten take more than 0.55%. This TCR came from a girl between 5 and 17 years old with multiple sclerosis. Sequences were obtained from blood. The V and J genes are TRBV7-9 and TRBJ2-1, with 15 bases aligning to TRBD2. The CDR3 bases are TGTGCCAGCAGCTTTGGACTAGCGGGAGGGCCCGGCGATGAGCAGTTCTTC. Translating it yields CASSFGLAGGPGDEQFF.